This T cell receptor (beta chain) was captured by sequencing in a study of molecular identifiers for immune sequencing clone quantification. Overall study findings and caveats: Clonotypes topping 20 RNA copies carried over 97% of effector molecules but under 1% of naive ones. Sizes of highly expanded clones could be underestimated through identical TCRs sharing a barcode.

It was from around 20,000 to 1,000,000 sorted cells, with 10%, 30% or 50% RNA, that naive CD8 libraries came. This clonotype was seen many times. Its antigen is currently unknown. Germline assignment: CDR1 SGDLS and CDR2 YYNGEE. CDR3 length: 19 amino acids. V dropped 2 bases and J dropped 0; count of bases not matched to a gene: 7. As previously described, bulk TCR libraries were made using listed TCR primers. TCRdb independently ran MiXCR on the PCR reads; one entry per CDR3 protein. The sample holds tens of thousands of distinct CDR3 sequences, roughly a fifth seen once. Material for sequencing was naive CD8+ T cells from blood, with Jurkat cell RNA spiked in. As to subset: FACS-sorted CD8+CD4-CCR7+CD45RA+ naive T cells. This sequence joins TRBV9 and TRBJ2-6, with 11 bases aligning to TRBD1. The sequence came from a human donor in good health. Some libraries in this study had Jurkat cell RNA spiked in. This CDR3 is CASSVPLGTGGSGANVLTF. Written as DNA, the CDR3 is TGTGCCAGCAGCGTCCCTTTGGGGACAGGGGGCTCTGGGGCCAACGTCCTGACTTTC.